This T cell receptor beta chain was documented in a study of T cell responses to AZD1222 COVID-19 vaccine. Overall study findings and caveats: Increases in Spike-specific TCR breadth and depth were seen after two AZD1222 doses. The reported proportion of spike-specific TCRs targeting unmutated variant regions was nearly half. In a largely white British group with more females than males, clonal diversity was possibly underestimated.

Notes on this clone: Its antigen is as yet unknown.

Here immunoSEQ multiplex PCR was the method, and the copy in TCRdb shows in-frame clones only, minus some. The sample records about 260,000 clones, approximately 93% being singletons. V dropped 3 bases and J dropped 2 bases, with 13 bases sitting between them. The CDR3 contains 15 residues. The germline CDR1 and CDR2 sequences are MDHEN and SYDVKM. The chain recombines TRBV28 with TRBJ1-2; D uncertain. The clonotype was recovered from an adult in good health. Source: peripheral blood, taken on day 0 of AZD1222 vaccination. CDR3 residues: CASSLTTFRNYGYTF. The CDR3, as DNA: TGTGCCAGCAGTTTGACAACGTTCCGGAACTATGGCTACACCTTC.